Below, 22 T cell receptor beta chains from the same sample are listed, as sequenced in a study of blood T cell repertoires in COVID-19 (dated by TCRdb to about 2020). The library was built by means of the immunoSEQ multiplex PCR assay. TCRdb retrieved this table from immuneACCESS and kept in-frame rearrangements only. Not all clones are present; in checked studies, unresolved V genes account for under half, and no reason is known for the remainder. The sample includes about 140,000 clones, with around 82% observed a single time. About 8% of the sample lies in the top ten. The specimen sequenced was peripheral blood. The receptors originated from a human donor in a cohort sampled during active COVID-19.

For this clone: A read error may produce the germline difference seen at one junction end. The chain employs TRBV27 and TRBJ2-2, with D unresolved. Germline V CDR1 and CDR2: MNHEY, SMNVEV (reference sequence). The CDR3 is made up of 14 amino acids. This chain's CDR3 is CASSISTYGGELFF. CDR3 sequence (DNA): TGTGCCAGCAGTATATCGACATACGGAGGGGAGCTGTTTTTT.

The chain has TRBV5-1 and TRBJ1-4; 7 bases agree with TRBD1. Germline CDR1 is SGHRS and CDR2 is YFSETQ. The V segment lost 3 bases and the J segment 1 base; nucleotides outside the gene matches: 6. The CDR3 has 16 amino acids. Written as DNA, the CDR3 is TGCGCCAGCAGCTCGGGCTACAGGGGAACTAATGAAAAACTGTTTTTT. This gives the protein CASSSGYRGTNEKLFF.

The J gene is TRBJ1-4, the V gene TRBV7-2; 7 bases line up with TRBD1. CDR1 is SGHTA, CDR2 FQGNSA, per germline. J lost 4 bases, V lost 5 bases, and 7 bases had no gene match. There are 15 residues in the CDR3. The CDR3 DNA sequence: TGTGCCAGCAGCACCGGGACAGTAATTAATGAAAAACTGTTTTTT. Translating gives CASSTGTVINEKLFF. The variable domain in full, with the rest retrieved from reference TRBV7-2 and TRBJ1-4, is GAGVSQSPSNKVTEKGKDVELRCDPISGHTALYWYRQSLGQGLEFLIYFQGNSAPDKSGLPSDRFSAERTGGSVSTLTIQRTQQEDSAVYLCASSTGTVINEKLFFGSGTQLSVL.

The chain is built from TRBV3-1 (or the pseudogene TRBV3-2) and TRBJ2-3; 7 bases are a match to TRBD1. Germline V gene sequence: CDR1 LGHDT, CDR2 YNNKEL (reference sequence). J lost 3 bases, V lost 2 bases, and 5 bases had no gene match. The CDR3 has 15 residues. The CDR3 region has the DNA TGTGCCAGCAGCCAAAGCCCGACAGGGACAGATACGCAGTATTTT. Protein sequence: CASSQSPTGTDTQYF.

In its sample, this clone was seen a few times. The chain recombines TRBV6-1 with TRBJ2-3, with TRBD2 matching over 11 bases. The junction had 5 bases not matched to a gene; V was cut back by 4 bases and J by 5 bases. Germline assignment: CDR1 MNHNS and CDR2 SASEGT. The CDR3 contains 15 residues. As DNA, the CDR3 is TGTGCCAGCAGTGTAGCGGGGGGGCCGAGAGATACGCAGTATTTT. Translated: CASSVAGGPRDTQYF.

The chain has TRBV19 and TRBJ1-5, with D uncertain. CDR3 size: 14 residues. CDR1 and CDR2 (germline): LNHDA, SQIVND (reference sequence). V was pared by 3 bases and J by 6 bases, with 12 bases between. The CDR3 DNA reads TGTGCCAGTAGTATTCCCATGAGCGGTCAGCCCCAGCATTTT. The encoded protein is CASSIPMSGQPQHF. Supplemented by reference TRBV19 and TRBJ1-5, the full variable domain reads DGGITQSPKYLFRKEGQNVTLSCEQNLNHDAMYWYRQDPGQGLRLIYYSQIVNDFQKGDIAEGYSVSREKKESFPLTVTSAQKNPTAFYLCASSIPMSGQPQHFGDGTRLSIL.

The genes are TRBV6-5 and TRBJ2-7, with a tentative D call TRBD1 (5 bases). The CDR3 runs to 14 residues. Germline loops: CDR1 MNHEY, CDR2 SVGAGI. V lost 5 bases, J lost 2 bases, and 13 bases lay in between. This CDR3 reads CASSPQGSPYEQYF. As DNA, the CDR3 is TGTGCCAGCAGTCCCCAGGGTAGTCCCTACGAGCAGTACTTC.

The rearrangement uses TRBV9 and TRBJ2-1; TRBD2 aligns across 8 bases. V dropped 0 bases and J dropped 3; count of bases not matched to a gene: 5. The germline gives CDR1 SGDLS, CDR2 YYNGEE. This CDR3 has 16 residues. In nucleotides, the CDR3 is TGTGCCAGCAGCGTAGTTAGTAGCGGGGTCTACAATGAGCAGTTCTTC. It encodes CASSVVSSGVYNEQFF.

This chain connects TRBV2 to TRBJ2-5, with D tentatively TRBD1 (6 bases). Germline-derived CDR1 and CDR2 are SNHLY and FYNNEI. The CDR3 totals 14 residues. The V gene lost 2 bases and the J gene lost 5 bases, with 12 bases spanning the gap. CDR3 coding DNA: TGTGCCAGCAGTGAAAAGAACAGGGAGGAGACCCAGTACTTC. Translating gives CASSEKNREETQYF.

The chain recombines TRBV11-1 with TRBJ1-2; D might be TRBD1 (6 bases). The CDR3 length is 15 residues. The ends were cut back, 1 base at V and 2 bases at J, with 11 bases in the middle. Per the germline V gene, CDR1 is SGHAT and CDR2 is FQDESV (reference sequence). In nucleotides, the CDR3 is TGTGCCAGCAGCTTAGGGACAGACCCGAACTATGGCTACACCTTC. It is translated as CASSLGTDPNYGYTF.

The rearrangement links TRBV6-5 to TRBJ2-2; TRBD1 might be the D (6 bases). V was cut by 10 bases and J by 1 base, with 10 bases left in between. Germline lookup yields CDR1 MNHEY and CDR2 SVGAGI. The CDR3 loop spans 13 amino acids. In DNA, the CDR3 is TGTGCCATTTCCAGGGGGAACACCGGGGAGCTGTTTTTT. Translation gives CAISRGNTGELFF.

V and J are TRBV10-1 and TRBJ2-3; no clear D. CDR3 length: 15 amino acids. Germline CDR1 and CDR2: WNHNN and SYGVQD (reference sequence). V lost 0 bases to trimming and J lost 1 base, with 8 bases between them. The CDR3 is CASSESPTGTDTQYF. For the CDR3, the DNA is TGCGCCAGCAGTGAGTCACCGACTGGCACAGATACGCAGTATTTT.

The chain has TRBV29-1 and TRBJ2-3, with 10 bases that match TRBD1. Losses at the gene ends were 6 bases for V and 4 bases for J; bases not matched to a gene: 4. The germline V gene encodes CDR1 SQVTM and CDR2 ANQGSEA. The length of the CDR3 is 13 residues. This chain's CDR3 is CSVGQGVPDTQYF. The CDR3 DNA reads as TGCAGCGTCGGACAGGGGGTCCCAGATACGCAGTATTTT.

The chain recombines TRBV18 with TRBJ1-3; D possibly corresponds to TRBD1 (5 bases). V was clipped by 1 base and J by 4 bases, with 11 bases between them. The CDR3 loop spans 15 amino acids. Germline CDR1 and CDR2: KGHSH and LQKENI. CDR3 in amino acids: CASSPLPQAGNTIYF. The CDR3 bases are TGTGCCAGCTCACCACTCCCACAGGCAGGAAACACCATATATTTT.

This chain connects TRBV6-5 to TRBJ1-2; maybe TRBD1 (5 bases). Germline values: CDR1 MNHEY, CDR2 SVGAGI. The V gene lost 0 bases and the J gene lost 4 bases, with 9 bases spanning the gap. The CDR3 covers 14 residues. CDR3 coding DNA: TGTGCCAGCAGTTACTCCAGGGCCATCTATGGCTACACCTTC. Translated: CASSYSRAIYGYTF.

The chain uses TRBV4-1 and TRBJ2-7, with TRBD2 matching over 7 bases. The trim removed 0 bases at V and 2 bases at J, leaving 4 bases unmatched. Germline V gives CDR1 MGHRA, CDR2 YSYEKL. This CDR3 is 15 amino acids long. The CDR3 DNA follows: TGCGCCAGCAGCCAAGATCGCGGGGGTCCCTACGAGCAGTACTTC. Its translation is CASSQDRGGPYEQYF.

The sample holds one count of this clone. The chain has TRBV5-1 and TRBJ1-2; no definite D call. Trimming pared 4 bases from V and 7 bases from J, leaving 20 bases between. The CDR3 runs to 15 residues. Germline V gene lookup returns CDR1 SGHRS and CDR2 YFSETQ. CDR3 region: CASSREGDLVVGYTF. The CDR3 DNA reads TGCGCCAGCAGCCGGGAAGGAGACCTGGTAGTTGGCTACACCTTC.

The chain has TRBV7-2 and TRBJ2-3, with D tentatively TRBD2 (6 bases). V was cut by 1 base and J by 8 bases, with 16 bases left in between. This CDR3 has 15 amino acids. CDR1 SGHTA and CDR2 FQGNSA come from the germline V gene. The CDR3 sequence is CASSLVGRGQRTQYF. The DNA for the CDR3 is TGTGCCAGCAGCTTAGTAGGGCGGGGCCAGCGTACGCAGTATTTT.

The chain couples TRBV5-5 to TRBJ2-6; no clear D gene. Germline loops: CDR1 SGHKS, CDR2 YYEKEE (reference sequence). V dropped 0 bases and J dropped 0 bases, with 7 bases sitting between them. CDR3 length equals 16 residues. CDR3 residues: CASSLEPSSGANVLTF. Here the CDR3 DNA reads TGTGCCAGCAGCTTGGAACCGAGCTCTGGGGCCAACGTCCTGACTTTC.

V usage is TRBV7-2 and J usage is TRBJ2-1, with 10 bases that match TRBD2. Germline CDR1 SGHTA, CDR2 FQGNSA. V lost 5 bases to trimming and J lost 6 bases; unmatched junction nucleotides: 7. This CDR3 region has 15 residues. The CDR3 region has the DNA TGTGCCAGCAGCAGACTAGCGGGTCCGATCAATGAGCAGTTCTTC. This sequence encodes CASSRLAGPINEQFF.

The chain carries TRBV11-2 and TRBJ2-3; 16 nucleotides align to TRBD2. CDR1 is SGHAT, CDR2 FQNNGV, per germline. V gave up 5 bases and J gave up 6 bases; unmatched junction bases: 8. The CDR3 extends over 17 amino acids. CDR3 nucleotide sequence: TGTGCCAGCAGCCCGGGACTAGCGGGGGGGCAAGCGGATACGCAGTATTTT. This encodes CASSPGLAGGQADTQYF. Together with reference TRBV11-2 and TRBJ2-3, the CDR3 gives the full variable domain: EAGVAQSPRYKIIEKRQSVAFWCNPISGHATLYWYQQILGQGPKLLIQFQNNGVVDDSQLPKDRFSAERLKGVDSTLKIQPAKLEDSAVYLCASSPGLAGGQADTQYFGPGTRLTVL.

V usage is TRBV19 and J usage is TRBJ1-5; possible D gene TRBD1, 5 bases. Between the trimmed V and J ends, which lost 5 bases and 3 bases, there was a span of 29 bases. CDR1 and CDR2 (germline): LNHDA, SQIVND (reference sequence). The CDR3 is 20 residues long. Written as DNA, the CDR3 is TGTGCCAGTAGTCTAGGATATAGAGATGCGGTGGGGGGAAACAATCAGCCCCAGCATTTT. Residues: CASSLGYRDAVGGNNQPQHF.